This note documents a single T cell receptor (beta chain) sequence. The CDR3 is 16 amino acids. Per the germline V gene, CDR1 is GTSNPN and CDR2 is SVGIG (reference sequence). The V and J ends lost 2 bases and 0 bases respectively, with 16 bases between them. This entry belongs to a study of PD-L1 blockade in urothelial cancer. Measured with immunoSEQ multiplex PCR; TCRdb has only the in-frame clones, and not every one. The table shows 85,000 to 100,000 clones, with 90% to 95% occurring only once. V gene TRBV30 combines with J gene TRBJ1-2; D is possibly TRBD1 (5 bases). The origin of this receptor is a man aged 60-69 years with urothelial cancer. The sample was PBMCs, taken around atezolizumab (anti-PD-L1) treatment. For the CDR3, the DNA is TGTGCCTGGAGTACGGGGGGTCTCCGCCCTAACTATGGCTACACCTTC. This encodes CAWSTGGLRPNYGYTF.